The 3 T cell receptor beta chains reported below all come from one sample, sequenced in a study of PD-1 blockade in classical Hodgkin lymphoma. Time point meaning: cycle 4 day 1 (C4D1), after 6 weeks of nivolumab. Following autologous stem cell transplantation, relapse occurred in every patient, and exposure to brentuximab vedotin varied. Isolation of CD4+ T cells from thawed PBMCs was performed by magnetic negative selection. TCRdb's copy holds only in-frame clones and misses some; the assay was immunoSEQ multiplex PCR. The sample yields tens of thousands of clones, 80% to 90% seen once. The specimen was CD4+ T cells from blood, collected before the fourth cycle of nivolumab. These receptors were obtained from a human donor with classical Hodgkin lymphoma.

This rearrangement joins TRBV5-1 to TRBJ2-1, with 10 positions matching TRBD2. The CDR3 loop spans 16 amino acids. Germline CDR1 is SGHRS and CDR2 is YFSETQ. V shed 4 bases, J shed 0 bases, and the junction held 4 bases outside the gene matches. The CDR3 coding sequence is TGCGCCAGCAGCGTTAGCGGGGGGCACTCCTACAATGAGCAGTTCTTC. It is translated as CASSVSGGHSYNEQFF.

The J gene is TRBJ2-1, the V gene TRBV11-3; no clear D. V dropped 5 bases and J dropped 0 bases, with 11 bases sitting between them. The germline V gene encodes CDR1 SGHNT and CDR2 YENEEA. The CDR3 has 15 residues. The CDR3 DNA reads TGTGCCAGCAGCGCCTCCCCTGGCTCCTACAATGAGCAGTTCTTC. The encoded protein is CASSASPGSYNEQFF.

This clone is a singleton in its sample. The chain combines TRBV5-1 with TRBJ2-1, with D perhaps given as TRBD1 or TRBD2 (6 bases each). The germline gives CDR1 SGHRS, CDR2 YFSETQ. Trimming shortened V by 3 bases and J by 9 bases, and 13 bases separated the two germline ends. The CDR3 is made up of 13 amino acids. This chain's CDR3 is CASSWGDNSEQFF. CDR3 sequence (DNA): TGCGCCAGCAGCTGGGGGGACAACTCTGAGCAGTTCTTC.